This record covers a single T cell receptor beta chain. This CDR3 is also generated by other DNA sequences in the sample. Per the authors' pipeline: Amplifying reference gene primers gave estimates of nucleated cell counts. The repertoire was sequenced with immunoSEQ multiplex PCR; TCRdb's copy has only in-frame clones and lacks some. The V and J calls and clone size come from that table; D and trimming were worked out from the DNA. The table records 150,000 to 170,000 clones, around 85% of them present only once. This sample was included in a study of blood T cell repertoires in COVID-19. The sequencing sample was made of peripheral blood. The TCR comes from a man aged 55 to 70 with COVID-19, enrolled during active disease.

CDR3 nucleotides: TGCAGCGTTGGAGCAGGGGGCTCTGGAAACACCATATATTTT. Translating it yields CSVGAGGSGNTIYF. This chain connects TRBV29-1 to TRBJ1-3, with 7 bases matching TRBD1. Germline V gene sequence: CDR1 SQVTM, CDR2 ANQGSEA. The CDR3 is 14 amino acids. Losses at the gene ends were 4 bases for V and 0 bases for J; bases not matched to a gene: 3.